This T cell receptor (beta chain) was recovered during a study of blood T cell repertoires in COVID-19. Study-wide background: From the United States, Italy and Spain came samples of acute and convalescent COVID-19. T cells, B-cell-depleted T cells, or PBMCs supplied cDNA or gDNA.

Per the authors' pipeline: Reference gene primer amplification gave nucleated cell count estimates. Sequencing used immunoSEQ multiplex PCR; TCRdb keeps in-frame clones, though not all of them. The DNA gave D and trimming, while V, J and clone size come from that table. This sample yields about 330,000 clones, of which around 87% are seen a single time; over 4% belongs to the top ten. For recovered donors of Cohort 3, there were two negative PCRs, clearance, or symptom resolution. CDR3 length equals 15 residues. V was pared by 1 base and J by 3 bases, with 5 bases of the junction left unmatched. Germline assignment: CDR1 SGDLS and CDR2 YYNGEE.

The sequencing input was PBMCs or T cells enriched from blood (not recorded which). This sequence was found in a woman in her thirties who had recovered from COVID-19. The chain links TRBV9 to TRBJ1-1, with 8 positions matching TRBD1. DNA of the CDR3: TGTGCCAGCAGCGTACAGGGGGCAATGGACACTGAAGCTTTCTTT. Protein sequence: CASSVQGAMDTEAFF.